This T cell receptor beta chain was obtained from a study of T cells in Graves' hyperthyroidism and ophthalmopathy. The study's findings and limits: Blood held most thyroid clonotypes expanded above 0.001 frequency.

The germline V and J ends were trimmed by 6 bases and 3 bases, with 9 bases remaining between them. Germline-derived CDR1 and CDR2 are MNHNS and SASEGT. The CDR3 runs 12 residues. RNA transcripts were the template for amplifying TCR beta CDR3 regions. Carried out on the TCR CDR3, a first-round RT-PCR used the HTBI primer set. In TCRdb, the multiplex PCR reads were re-called with MiXCR into one record per CDR3 protein. The sample gives about 640,000 distinct CDR3 sequences, less than 25% of which show up once; around a third is in the top ten. This clonotype has a count of ten or more. Its antigen remains unidentified.

This chain connects TRBV6-1 to TRBJ2-7; D is ambiguous. The receptor was derived from a young man with Graves' ophthalmopathy. Sequenced sample: blood. The CDR3 here is CASRGDIYEQYF. CDR3 nucleotide sequence: TGTGCCAGCAGGGGCGACATCTACGAGCAGTACTTC.